One and the same sample provided the 17 T cell receptor beta chains below, sequenced in a study of T cells in narcolepsy. The method was immunoSEQ multiplex PCR; TCRdb's version includes in-frame clones alone and lacks a portion of them. The sample has fewer than 35,000 clones; about four fifths are singletons. The sample was CD45RA- memory CD4+ T cells from PBMCs. These receptors were collected from a human donor with narcolepsy.

V gene TRBV5-8 combines with J gene TRBJ2-1; D is perhaps TRBD1 or TRBD2 (5 bases each). This CDR3 is 15 amino acids long. Between the trimmed V and J ends, which lost 4 bases and 3 bases, there was a span of 14 bases. Germline values: CDR1 SGHTS, CDR2 YDEGEE. Here the CDR3 reads CASSVGPTFYNEQFF. The CDR3 DNA reads as TGTGCCAGCAGCGTGGGACCGACTTTCTACAATGAGCAGTTCTTC. The variable domain in full, completed from reference TRBV5-8 and TRBJ2-1, reads EAGVTQSPTHLIKTRGQQATLRCSPISGHTSVYWYQQALGLGLQFLLWYDEGEERNRGNFPPRFSGRQFPNYSSELNVNALELEDSALYLCASSVGPTFYNEQFFGPGTRLTVL.

The chain uses TRBV2 and TRBJ1-5; D not resolved. The CDR3 sequence is 12 residues long. The V gene lost 8 bases and the J gene lost 4 bases, with 9 bases spanning the gap. The V gene's germline CDR1 is SNHLY and CDR2 FYNNEI. This CDR3 is CASRRENQPQHF. As DNA, the CDR3 is TGTGCCAGCCGGCGCGAGAATCAGCCCCAGCATTTT.

This clone was counted between two and nine times. CDR3 residues: CASTLDVFSGNTIYF. CDR3 DNA: TGTGCCAGCACCCTTGATGTTTTCTCTGGAAACACCATATATTTT. The gene calls are TRBV13 and TRBJ1-3; D gene ambiguous. Per the germline V gene, CDR1 is PRHDT and CDR2 is FYEKMQ (reference sequence). The V gene lost 7 bases and the J gene lost 0 bases, with 13 bases spanning the gap. The CDR3 loop spans 15 amino acids.

The J gene is TRBJ2-1, the V gene TRBV11-2, with D unresolved. Germline V gene data show CDR1 as SGHAT and CDR2 as FQNNGV. The CDR3 has 12 amino acids. The V gene lost 0 bases and the J gene lost 9 bases, with 6 bases spanning the gap. The CDR3 nucleotides are TGTGCCAGCAGCTTAGACCGAATTGAGCAGTTCTTC. Protein sequence: CASSLDRIEQFF.

This clone appeared a single time. The V gene is TRBV9, the J gene TRBJ2-6; D not resolved. The CDR3 sequence is 13 residues long. The V gene's germline CDR1 is SGDLS and CDR2 YYNGEE. Deletions cut 5 bases from V and 0 bases from J, with 3 bases between. The CDR3 loop is CASSPSGANVLTF. The CDR3 DNA reads TGTGCCAGCAGTCCCTCTGGGGCCAACGTCCTGACTTTC.

V and J are TRBV19 and TRBJ1-2; 8 bases map to TRBD1. V gave up 6 bases and J gave up 4 bases; unmatched junction bases: 7. The CDR3 covers 14 residues. Germline lookup yields CDR1 LNHDA and CDR2 SQIVND (reference sequence). The CDR3 sequence: CASRTDRAPYGYTF. CDR3 nucleotides: TGTGCCAGTAGAACGGACAGGGCGCCCTATGGCTACACCTTC.

This clone has a single count. This rearrangement joins TRBV4-1 to TRBJ2-7; D is perhaps TRBD1 or TRBD2 (6 bases each). V dropped 4 bases and J dropped 2 bases, with 15 bases sitting between them. CDR1 MGHRA and CDR2 YSYEKL come from the germline V gene. This CDR3 region has 15 residues. The CDR3: CASSPGGQLAYEQYF. The CDR3 coding sequence is TGCGCCAGCAGCCCCGGGGGCCAGCTCGCCTACGAGCAGTACTTC.

The chain recombines TRBV19 with TRBJ2-3; D not certain. CDR1 is LNHDA and CDR2 is SQIVND in the germline V gene (reference sequence). There are 12 residues in the CDR3. The V end lost 0 bases, the J end lost 9 bases, and 7 bases lay between the germline ends. CDR3 nucleotide sequence: TGTGCCAGTAGTATAGAGGGTAGGACGCAGTATTTT. Encoded protein: CASSIEGRTQYF.

The V call is TRBV11-2, the J call TRBJ1-2; unclear D gene. This CDR3 comprises 13 residues. Trimming took off 10 bases at V and 0 bases at J, with 12 bases between the two ends. Germline CDR1 and CDR2: SGHAT and FQNNGV. In DNA, the CDR3 is TGTGCCATCGGTGGGCGGTCTAACTATGGCTACACCTTC. Translating it yields CAIGGRSNYGYTF.

V usage is TRBV4-2 and J usage is TRBJ2-7; D may be TRBD2 (5 bases). V shed 4 bases and J shed 5 bases, with 18 bases lying between them. The CDR3 has 15 amino acids. Germline CDR1 LGHNA, CDR2 YNFKEQ. CDR3 residues: CASSRLSGKVDEQYF. CDR3 DNA: TGTGCCAGCAGCCGATTGTCGGGGAAGGTCGACGAGCAGTACTTC.

V and J are TRBV4-1 and TRBJ1-4, with D hard to call. The germline V and J ends were trimmed by 4 bases and 5 bases, with 14 bases remaining between them. Looked up from germline, CDR1 is MGHRA and CDR2 is YSYEKL. The CDR3 sequence is 15 residues long. This chain's CDR3 is CASSLASRANEKLFF. The CDR3 bases are TGCGCCAGCAGCCTAGCGAGTAGGGCAAATGAAAAACTGTTTTTT.

The chain recombines TRBV6-1 with TRBJ2-7; D might be TRBD1 (6 bases). CDR3 length equals 15 residues. The germline V gene encodes CDR1 MNHNS and CDR2 SASEGT. Trimming cost V 1 base and J 0 bases, with 10 bases left between them. In DNA form, the CDR3 reads TGTGCCAGCAGTGAAGTGGACAGCCCCTCCTACGAGCAGTACTTC. Protein: CASSEVDSPSYEQYF.

This sequence joins TRBV6-5 and TRBJ1-1; 7 bases fit TRBD1. The CDR3 has 15 amino acids. V lost 7 bases and J lost 0; bases outside the gene matches: 8. Germline values: CDR1 MNHEY, CDR2 SVGAGI. CDR3 amino acids: CASNKGGQLNTEAFF. DNA of the CDR3: TGTGCCAGCAATAAGGGGGGACAGCTGAACACTGAAGCTTTCTTT.

The rearrangement joins TRBV27 to TRBJ1-2; D is uncertain. Germline lookup yields CDR1 MNHEY and CDR2 SMNVEV (reference sequence). The CDR3 loop spans 15 amino acids. The V end was cut by 5 bases, the J end by 5 bases, with 18 bases between. The CDR3 region is CASSPRPPFGYGYTF. Written as DNA, the CDR3 is TGTGCCAGCAGTCCGCGACCCCCTTTTGGTTATGGCTACACCTTC.

The J gene is TRBJ2-7, the V gene TRBV5-6, with TRBD1 identical over 7 bases. Germline V CDR1 and CDR2: SGHDT, YYEEEE. The trim removed 5 bases at V and 2 bases at J, leaving 7 bases unmatched. The CDR3 is 14 amino acids. CDR3 bases: TGTGCCAGCAGTTCAACCGGGACAGCCTACGAGCAGTACTTC. Amino acid sequence: CASSSTGTAYEQYF.

J is TRBJ2-7 and V is TRBV7-3; possible D gene TRBD1, 6 bases. The CDR3 length is 14 residues. Germline assignment: CDR1 SGHTA and CDR2 FQGTGA. The V and J ends lost 8 bases and 5 bases respectively, with 19 bases between them. The CDR3 sequence: CASAVGGKVNEQYF. CDR3 sequence (DNA): TGTGCCAGCGCGGTTGGGGGCAAAGTCAACGAGCAGTACTTC.

The chain links TRBV9 to TRBJ2-3; 11 nucleotides line up with TRBD2. Germline CDR1 is SGDLS and CDR2 is YYNGEE. The CDR3 runs 16 residues. J was trimmed by 2 bases and V by 4 bases; bases with no gene match: 6. CDR3 in DNA: TGTGCCAGCAGCCCCCGACTAGCGGGGATCACAGATACGCAGTATTTT. Translated, it gives CASSPRLAGITDTQYF.